This T cell receptor beta chain was obtained from a study of Ad26.COV2.S vaccination and SARS-CoV-2 variants. Findings and limits, study-wide: The placebo group had lower spike-specific TCR breadth than the vaccine recipients did. The breadth of spike-specific CD8+ and CD4+ T cell responses after vaccination was reportedly substantial. Measures of TCR breadth and depth may have fallen short of total T cell responses.

Generated by immunoSEQ multiplex PCR, the TCRdb table keeps only in-frame clones and is missing some. The sample includes some 500,000 clones, roughly 89% of them seen just once. Looked up from germline, CDR1 is SGHRS and CDR2 is YFSETQ. J gave up 6 bases and V 4 bases, and 14 bases lay outside the gene matches. The CDR3 spans 17 residues. As for this clone: Its antigen remains unknown.

As to treatment: around 19 received Ad26.COV2.S at low or high dose, single or two shots; about 5 received placebo; per-sample allocation not given. Sampling was performed 63 days after the first vaccine or placebo injection. This rearrangement joins TRBV5-1 to TRBJ1-5; TRBD1 matches 9 bases. This sequence was found in a person between 18 and 60 years old who received the Ad26.COV2.S COVID-19 vaccine or a placebo. Here the sequenced sample was peripheral blood, taken in a trial of Ad26.COV2.S vaccine versus placebo. The DNA for the CDR3 is TGCGCCAGCAGCCCCGGGACAGGGTGGGGTCTTAGTCAGCCCCAGCATTTT. This gives the protein CASSPGTGWGLSQPQHF.